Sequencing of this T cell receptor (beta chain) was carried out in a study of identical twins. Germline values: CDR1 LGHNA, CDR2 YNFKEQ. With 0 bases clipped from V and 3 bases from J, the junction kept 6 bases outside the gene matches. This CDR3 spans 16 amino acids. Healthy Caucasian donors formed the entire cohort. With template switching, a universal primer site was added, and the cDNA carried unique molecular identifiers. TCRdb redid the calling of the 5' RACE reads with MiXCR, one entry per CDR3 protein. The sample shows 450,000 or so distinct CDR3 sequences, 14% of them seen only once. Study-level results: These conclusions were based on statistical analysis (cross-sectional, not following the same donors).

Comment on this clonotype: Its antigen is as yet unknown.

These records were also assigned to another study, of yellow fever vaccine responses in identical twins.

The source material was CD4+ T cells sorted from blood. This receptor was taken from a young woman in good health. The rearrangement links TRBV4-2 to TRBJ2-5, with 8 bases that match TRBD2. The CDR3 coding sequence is TGTGCCAGCAGCCAAGAAGGTCTAGCGGGTAAAGAGACCCAGTACTTC. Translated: CASSQEGLAGKETQYF.